The rows below give T cell receptor delta chains drawn from one sample of a study of delta chains in infants with herpesvirus infections. TCRdb re-called the RT-PCR reads with CATT. The top ten hold around a tenth of the sample, which has roughly 1,400 delta-chain clones, 25% to 35% seen once. Sequences were derived from peripheral blood, sampled at time point 1 of longitudinal follow-up. The receptors were sampled from a human donor who was a Ugandan infant, either HIV-exposed or HIV-unexposed (not recorded which). Each CDR3 is given with its conserved first and last residue. Clone size appears in some rows only: once, few, many, or a class for an expanded clone.

J gene | V gene | clone size | CDR3 length | CDR3 protein
TRDJ1 | TRDV1 | few | 21 | CALGELYHGGYFGIGTDKLIF
TRDJ1 | TRDV1 | - | 19 | CALGELTGKLGAYTDKLIF
TRDJ3 | TRDV2 | large | 18 | CACDTGDTRSWDTRQMFF
TRDJ1 | TRDV1 | few | 21 | CALGEASLPGGHPAYTDKLIF
TRDJ1 | TRDV1 | large | 19 | CALGNLPGREGLYTDKLIF
TRDJ3 | TRDV2 | - | 18 | CACDTGGYSSWDTRQMFF
TRDJ1 | TRDV1 | large | 15 | CALGVNPTHTDKLIF
TRDJ1 | TRDV1 | few | 20 | CALGELGITSPGGYTDKLIF
TRDJ2 | TRDV2 | few | 20 | CACDTVGLGDTPTLTAQLFF
TRDJ3 | TRDV2 | medium-sized | 20 | CACDSVDWGISSWDTRQMFF
TRDJ1 | TRDV1 | - | 14 | CALGEGRVYWKLIF
TRDJ3 | TRDV2 | large | 17 | CACDTVLASWDTRQMFF
TRDJ1 | TRDV1 | - | 24 | CALGELNLPPYAILGDTNTDKLIF
TRDJ1 | TRDV3 | - | 16 | CAFKLPFWGMPDRLIF
TRDJ1 | TRDV2 | large | 17 | CACDPVLGDTRRDKLIF
TRDJ1 | TRDV1 | large | 22 | CALGKTPPSYPTGGSYTDKLIF
TRDJ1 | TRDV1 | medium-sized | 18 | CALGVTVSYGDTCDKLIF
TRDJ1 | TRAV29/DV5 | large | 22 | CAARRALRPGGYASPSTDKLIF
TRDJ1 | TRDV1 | once | 21 | CALGELGPTGLWGIHTDKLIF
TRDJ1 | TRDV2 | large | 18 | CACDTGRSGDILTDKLIF
TRDJ3 | TRDV2 | large | 22 | CACDTPSTGGYGSSWDTRQMFF
TRDJ1 | TRDV1 | few | 18 | CALGEFCRKGPYTDKLIF
TRDJ1 | TRDV2 | - | 14 | CACDTLGYTDKLIF